The entry below describes one T cell receptor beta chain. Its target is unknown. CDR1 SGHVS and CDR2 FQNEAQ come from the germline V gene. The ends lost 5 bases at V and 2 bases at J; junction bases unmatched: 3. The CDR3 spans 14 residues. Before the COVID-19 pandemic, during about 2011-2018, CD4+ T cells were taken from unexposed donors. Naive and memory CD4+ T cell DNA was deep-sequenced without culture. Repertoires were generated with immunoSEQ multiplex PCR, while TCRdb's copy carries only in-frame clones and drops some. The data show around 65,000 clones, with about nine tenths seen just once and about 1.6% held by the top ten. This entry comes from a study of CD4 T cells in relation to SARS-CoV-2 and coronaviruses. Study background: The restricting HLA molecule for shared crossreactive spike epitopes was mapped. Study findings and constraints: Each donor contributed either pre-pandemic or post-infection samples, not both.

This TCR was sampled from a human donor in good health. This sequence joins TRBV7-8 and TRBJ2-7, with 10 bases identical to TRBD1. The sequenced material came from memory CD4+ T cells from PBMCs. Written as DNA, the CDR3 is TGTGCCAGCAGCCTAGGACAGGGGGCCTACGAGCAGTACTTC. This gives the protein CASSLGQGAYEQYF.